This T cell receptor beta chain was obtained from a study of T cells in Graves' hyperthyroidism and ophthalmopathy. The study, taken as a whole, reports: Most clonotypes expanded in thyroid above 0.001 were likewise present in blood.

On this clonotype itself: Its antigen is not identified.

Per germline, CDR1 KGHDR and CDR2 SFDVKD. V was pared by 3 bases and J by 5 bases, with 8 bases of the junction left unmatched. The CDR3 has 15 residues. Exclusion followed for patients with uncontrolled infection, other autoimmune disease, pregnancy or lactation. The diagnoses drew upon clinical symptoms, serum thyroxine and TRAb, thyroid ultrasound and orbital computed tomography. TCR beta CDR3 region amplification was performed from RNA transcripts. The primer set for the first-round RT-PCR of the TCR CDR3 was HTBI. Using its own MiXCR run on the multiplex PCR reads, TCRdb lists one record per CDR3 protein. The sample yields hundreds of thousands of distinct CDR3 sequences, more than 45% seen once.

The source is a woman younger than 35 with Graves' hyperthyroidism. Input material: peripheral blood or thyroid tissue (not recorded which). The chain couples TRBV24-1 to TRBJ1-2; TRBD1 matches at 7 bases. CDR3 in DNA: TGTGCCACCAGTGATGGCGACAGGGTGGGGTATGGCTACACCTTC. Translating it yields CATSDGDRVGYGYTF.